The T cell receptor beta chain described here comes from a study of blood T cell repertoires in COVID-19. Study in general: Collection of acute and convalescent COVID-19 samples took place in the United States, Italy and Spain. The cDNA or gDNA used as material had been derived from T cells, B-cell-depleted T cells, or PBMCs.

In the authors' methods: The authors estimated nucleated cell counts from reference gene primer amplification. Some clones are missing from TCRdb's copy, which holds only in-frame ones; the method was immunoSEQ multiplex PCR. V, J and clone size are those of that table, while D and trimming were read from the DNA. This table has 110,000 or so clones, nearly 90% appearing once. The length of the CDR3 is 15 residues. V dropped 2 bases and J dropped 3; count of bases not matched to a gene: 4. CDR1 and CDR2 (germline): SGHNT, YYREEE (reference sequence). The specimen sequenced was peripheral blood. The source of this sequence is a woman aged 65 to 85 who had recovered from COVID-19. The chain combines TRBV5-4 with TRBJ2-2; 7 bases agree with TRBD2. DNA of the CDR3: TGTGCCAGCAGCTTAGGAGGGAGGGACACCGGGGAGCTGTTTTTT. Protein product: CASSLGGRDTGELFF.